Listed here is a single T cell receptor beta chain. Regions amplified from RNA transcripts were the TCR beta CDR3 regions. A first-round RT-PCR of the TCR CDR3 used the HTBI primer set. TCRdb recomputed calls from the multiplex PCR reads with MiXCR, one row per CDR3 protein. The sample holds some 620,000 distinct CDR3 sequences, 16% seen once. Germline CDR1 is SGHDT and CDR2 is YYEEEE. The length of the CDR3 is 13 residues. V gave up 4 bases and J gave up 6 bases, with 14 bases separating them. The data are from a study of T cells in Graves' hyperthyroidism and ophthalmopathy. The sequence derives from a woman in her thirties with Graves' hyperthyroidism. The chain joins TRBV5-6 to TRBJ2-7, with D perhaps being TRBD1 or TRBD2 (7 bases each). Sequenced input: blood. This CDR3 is CASSHTGEGEQYF. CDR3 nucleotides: TGTGCCAGCAGCCATACAGGGGAGGGCGAGCAGTACTTC.